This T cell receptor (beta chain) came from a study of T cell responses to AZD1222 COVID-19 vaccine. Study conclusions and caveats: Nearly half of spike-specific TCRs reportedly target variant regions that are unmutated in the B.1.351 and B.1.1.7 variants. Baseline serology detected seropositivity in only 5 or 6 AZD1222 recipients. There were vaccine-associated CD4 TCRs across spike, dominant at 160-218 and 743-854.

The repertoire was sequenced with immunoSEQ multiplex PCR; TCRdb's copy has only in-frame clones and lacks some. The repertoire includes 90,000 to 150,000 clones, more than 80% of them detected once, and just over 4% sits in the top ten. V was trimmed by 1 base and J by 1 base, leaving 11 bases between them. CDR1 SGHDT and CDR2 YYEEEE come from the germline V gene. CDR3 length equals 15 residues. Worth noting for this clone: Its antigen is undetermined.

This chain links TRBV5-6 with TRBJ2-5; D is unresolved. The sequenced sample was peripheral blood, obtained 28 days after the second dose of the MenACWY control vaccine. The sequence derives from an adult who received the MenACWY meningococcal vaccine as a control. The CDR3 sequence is CASSLRRALQETQYF. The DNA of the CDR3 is TGTGCCAGCAGCTTGAGAAGGGCTCTCCAAGAGACCCAGTACTTC.